This TCR beta chain was documented in a study of neurological immune-mediated disorders. Study-wide points: Phylogenetically, 18 of 34 multiple sclerosis patients' repertoires fell into one related-CDR3 cluster, a possible signature. The absence of shared CDR3 amino acid sequences among expanded clones across subjects suggests private repertoires in all groups.

The V and J ends lost 0 bases and 7 bases respectively, with 10 bases between them. Germline values: CDR1 SGHTA, CDR2 FQGNSA. CDR3 length: 14 residues. 5'RACE generated cDNA with 10-nucleotide random UMIs. TCRdb re-called the 5' RACE reads through MiXCR, storing one row per CDR3 protein. The table shows some 60,000 distinct CDR3 sequences, with 3% to 4% occurring only once. Unsorted libraries were generated from 2 million PBMCs. These cells had been stored in RNAlater at -80 C. This clonotype was detected many times. Its specificity is unknown. Sequenced material: PBMCs. The receptor was derived from a woman aged 50 to 60 with multiple sclerosis. The chain carries TRBV7-2 and TRBJ1-5, with D perhaps TRBD1 (6 bases). The CDR3 DNA reads TGTGCCAGCAGCTTAGCACAGGGAGGGCAGCCCCAGCATTTT. Amino acids: CASSLAQGGQPQHF. The whole variable domain, filled in from reference TRBV7-2 and TRBJ1-5, reads GAGVSQSPSNKVTEKGKDVELRCDPISGHTALYWYRQSLGQGLEFLIYFQGNSAPDKSGLPSDRFSAERTGGSVSTLTIQRTQQEDSAVYLCASSLAQGGQPQHFGDGTRLSIL.